Shown below are 32 T cell receptor beta chains from a single sample sequenced in a study of Ad26.COV2.S vaccination and SARS-CoV-2 variants. Treatment indicated: 15 to 20 received Ad26.COV2.S at low or high dose, single or two shots; 5 received placebo; per-sample allocation not given. Sampling took place 63 days after the first vaccine or placebo injection. Sequencing used immunoSEQ multiplex PCR; TCRdb keeps in-frame clones, though not all of them. The data contain about 460,000 clones, 80% to 90% of them singletons. The material sequenced was peripheral blood, taken in a trial of Ad26.COV2.S vaccine versus placebo. All receptors come from a person aged 18-65 years who received the Ad26.COV2.S COVID-19 vaccine or a placebo.

This rearrangement joins TRBV27 to TRBJ2-4; D is uncertain. CDR1 is MNHEY, CDR2 SMNVEV, per germline (reference sequence). This CDR3 contains 11 residues. Trimming took off 2 bases at V and 6 bases at J, with 2 bases between the two ends. The chain's CDR3 is CASSLGNIQYF. The CDR3 nucleotides read TGTGCCAGCAGTTTAGGAAACATTCAGTACTTC.

The J gene is TRBJ2-5, the V gene TRBV29-1; D may be TRBD1 (6 bases). The CDR3 consists of 12 residues. V lost 7 bases to trimming and J lost 2 bases, with 11 bases between them. Germline CDR1 SQVTM, CDR2 ANQGSEA. The CDR3 region has the DNA TGCAGCGCGTTACAGGGTCAAGAGACCCAGTACTTC. Protein: CSALQGQETQYF.

The count of this clone is one. The chain recombines TRBV9 with TRBJ1-5; 7 nucleotides agree with TRBD1. V gave up 4 bases and J gave up 3 bases; unmatched junction bases: 4. This CDR3 is 14 amino acids long. The germline V gene has CDR1 SGDLS and CDR2 YYNGEE. CDR3 amino acids: CASSLGQVNQPQHF. Here the CDR3 DNA reads TGTGCCAGCAGCCTAGGACAGGTCAATCAGCCCCAGCATTTT.

This chain connects TRBV6-5 to TRBJ1-1, with D perhaps matching TRBD1 (6 bases). The length of the CDR3 is 15 residues. The germline V gene has CDR1 MNHEY and CDR2 SVGAGI. The germline V and J ends were trimmed by 0 bases and 1 base, with 9 bases remaining between them. CDR3 sequence reads: CASSYSGTTNTEAFF. In DNA, the CDR3 is TGTGCCAGCAGTTACTCGGGGACAACGAACACTGAAGCTTTCTTT.

The chain employs TRBV7-6 and TRBJ2-2, with TRBD2 identical over 8 bases. This CDR3 comprises 17 residues. Trimming cost V 5 bases and J 5 bases; bases outside gene matches: 13. The germline gives CDR1 SGHVS, CDR2 FNYEAQ. Here the CDR3 reads CASSQGRGAKGTGELFF. CDR3 in DNA: TGTGCCAGCAGCCAAGGGCGGGGGGCAAAGGGGACCGGGGAGCTGTTTTTT.

The CDR3 DNA sequence: TGTGCCAGCAGCCAAGTGGACAGGGGTGTAGACTATGGCTACACCTTC. Amino acid sequence: CASSQVDRGVDYGYTF. The chain is built from TRBV3-1 (or the pseudogene TRBV3-2) and TRBJ1-2, with 9 bases fitting TRBD1. The CDR3 is made up of 16 amino acids. Per the germline V gene, CDR1 is LGHDT and CDR2 is YNNKEL (reference sequence). V lost 1 base and J lost 3; bases outside the gene matches: 6.

The chain has TRBV5-1 and TRBJ1-6, with D unresolved. Germline CDR1 SGHRS, CDR2 YFSETQ. This CDR3 region has 15 residues. V was trimmed by 0 bases and J by 8 bases, leaving 12 bases between them. Here the CDR3 reads CASSLGALQDSPLHF. The CDR3 bases are TGCGCCAGCAGCTTGGGGGCCCTCCAGGATTCACCCCTCCACTTT. Full variable domain (outside the CDR3, taken from reference TRBV5-1 and TRBJ1-6): KAGVTQTPRYLIKTRGQQVTLSCSPISGHRSVSWYQQTPGQGLQFLFEYFSETQRNKGNFPGRFSGRQFSNSRSEMNVSTLELGDSALYLCASSLGALQDSPLHFGNGTRLTVT.

This sequence joins TRBV15 and TRBJ1-1; D is undetermined. V lost 1 base and J lost 0, with 15 bases in between. Germline lookup yields CDR1 LNHNV and CDR2 YYDKDF (reference sequence). The CDR3 has 17 residues. The CDR3 DNA reads as TGTGCCACCAGCAGAGGAGGGATGAGGGCGGTGAACACTGAAGCTTTCTTT. As protein: CATSRGGMRAVNTEAFF.

This clone has a count of ten or more. This chain uses TRBV2 with TRBJ1-2, with 8 bases lining up with TRBD1. The CDR3 has 13 amino acids. The J segment lost 7 bases and the V segment lost 8 bases, leaving 9 bases of the junction unmatched. CDR1 is SNHLY and CDR2 is FYNNEI in the germline V gene. The CDR3 protein is CASLLQGASGYTF. CDR3 nucleotide sequence: TGTGCCAGCTTGTTGCAGGGGGCCTCTGGCTACACCTTC.

This chain links TRBV6-2 or TRBV6-3 with TRBJ2-5; 7 bases are a match to TRBD1. V gave up 5 bases and J gave up 1 base; unmatched junction bases: 7. This CDR3 has 15 residues. CDR1 is MNHEY and CDR2 is SVGEGT in the germline V gene. CDR3 protein: CASSAQGQSQETQYF. The CDR3 nucleotides are TGTGCCAGCAGTGCTCAGGGACAGTCCCAAGAGACCCAGTACTTC.

The CDR3 here is CASRRTGGTEYQHF. The CDR3 nucleotides read TGTGCCAGCAGACGCACAGGCGGGACAGAGTATCAGCATTTT. The chain is built from TRBV27 and TRBJ1-5, with TRBD1 matching over 7 bases. J lost 13 bases, V lost 6 bases, and 15 bases had no gene match. The CDR3 spans 14 residues. Germline lookup yields CDR1 MNHEY and CDR2 SMNVEV (reference sequence).

J is TRBJ1-2 and V is TRBV2; no reliable D call. Germline lookup yields CDR1 SNHLY and CDR2 FYNNEI. Trimming shortened V by 3 bases and J by 3 bases, and 14 bases separated the two germline ends. The CDR3 consists of 15 residues. The CDR3 nucleotides read TGTGCCAGCAGTGATCCGGGTTCCGTCGACTATGGCTACACCTTC. It translates to CASSDPGSVDYGYTF.

The chain carries TRBV7-8 and TRBJ1-6; 10 bases match TRBD1. CDR3 size: 16 residues. With V trimmed by 5 bases and J by 5 bases, 6 bases remained unmatched. In germline, CDR1 is SGHVS, CDR2 FQNEAQ. CDR3 sequence (DNA): TGTGCCAGCAGCATACCCGGGACAGGGGATAATTCACCCCTCCACTTT. The encoded protein is CASSIPGTGDNSPLHF.

The chain employs TRBV6-1 and TRBJ1-2; the D is unclear. Germline V lookup: CDR1 MNHNS, CDR2 SASEGT. Trimming shortened V by 2 bases and J by 2 bases, and 12 bases separated the two germline ends. The CDR3 loop spans 15 amino acids. CDR3 sequence: CASSEFGEPNYGYTF. The DNA for the CDR3 is TGTGCCAGCAGTGAATTTGGGGAACCAAACTATGGCTACACCTTC.

The chain has TRBV14 and TRBJ2-7; tentative D call: TRBD1 (6 bases). Germline CDR1 is SGHDN and CDR2 is FVKESK. Trimming cost V 0 bases and J 5 bases, with 14 bases left between them. CDR3 size: 15 residues. The CDR3 protein is CASSQDAGAWNEQYF. DNA for the CDR3: TGTGCCAGCAGCCAAGATGCAGGGGCCTGGAACGAGCAGTACTTC.

CDR3 residues: CASSQVPAGGSPQETQYF. The CDR3 bases are TGTGCCAGCAGCCAAGTCCCTGCGGGGGGCTCACCTCAAGAGACCCAGTACTTC. The genes are TRBV3-1 (or the pseudogene TRBV3-2) and TRBJ2-5, with TRBD2 identical over 8 bases. The CDR3 contains 18 residues. CDR1 LGHDT and CDR2 YNNKEL come from the germline V gene (reference sequence). The V segment lost 1 base and the J segment 2 bases; nucleotides outside the gene matches: 12.

This clone was counted only a few times. V usage is TRBV3-1 (or the pseudogene TRBV3-2) and J usage is TRBJ2-1, with TRBD2 matching over 7 bases. Trimming took 1 base from V and 10 from J; bases not matched to a gene: 13. This CDR3 is built from 16 residues. The germline V gene encodes CDR1 LGHDT and CDR2 YNNKEL (reference sequence). The CDR3 loop reads CASSQGSRGSWVEQFF. In nucleotides, the CDR3 is TGTGCCAGCAGCCAAGGCTCGCGCGGGAGTTGGGTCGAGCAGTTCTTC.

CDR3 in DNA: TGTGCCAGCAGCCCCGGGAGGGGACCCTACGAGCAGTACTTC. Protein sequence: CASSPGRGPYEQYF. V is TRBV5-5 and J is TRBJ2-7, with 8 bases aligning to TRBD2. The CDR3 loop spans 14 amino acids. Trimming cost V 4 bases and J 2 bases; bases outside gene matches: 5. CDR1 and CDR2 (germline): SGHKS, YYEKEE (reference sequence).

This rearrangement joins TRBV9 to TRBJ2-7; possible D gene TRBD2, 5 bases. CDR1 is SGDLS and CDR2 is YYNGEE in the germline V gene. The CDR3 spans 14 residues. Trimming removed 0 bases at V and 2 bases at J, with 9 bases between. The CDR3 loop reads CASSVGSSTYEQYF. Here the CDR3 DNA reads TGTGCCAGCAGCGTAGGTTCTAGCACCTACGAGCAGTACTTC.

This chain joins TRBV19 and TRBJ1-1, with no clear D. CDR3 size: 13 residues. CDR1 is LNHDA, CDR2 SQIVND, per germline (reference sequence). V lost 5 bases and J lost 4, with 11 bases in between. CDR3 residues: CASSAWEGTEAFF. In nucleotides, the CDR3 is TGTGCCAGTAGTGCATGGGAGGGCACTGAAGCTTTCTTT.

The chain has TRBV2 and TRBJ2-1; 10 bases are shared with TRBD2. Looked up from germline, CDR1 is SNHLY and CDR2 is FYNNEI. V was clipped by 5 bases and J by 10 bases; unmatched bases: 8. This CDR3 spans 14 amino acids. The CDR3 coding sequence is TGTGCCAGCAGTTTACTAGCGGGGTCGACGGAGCAGTTCTTC. As protein: CASSLLAGSTEQFF.

The CDR3 region is CASGDRGGTQYF. The CDR3 DNA follows: TGTGCCAGTGGGGACAGGGGAGGGACGCAGTATTTT. This rearrangement joins TRBV6-5 to TRBJ2-3, with 10 bases identical to TRBD1. The CDR3 is 12 amino acids. J gave up 9 bases and V 9 bases, and 6 bases lay outside the gene matches. Germline CDR1 and CDR2: MNHEY and SVGAGI.

The rearrangement joins TRBV4-1 to TRBJ1-5; D gene ambiguous. Germline CDR1 is MGHRA and CDR2 is YSYEKL. V dropped 1 base and J dropped 5 bases, with 15 bases sitting between them. CDR3 length: 16 residues. CDR3 sequence (DNA): TGCGCCAGCAGCCAAGGAAGACGGGAACTTGATCAGCCCCAGCATTTT. Residues: CASSQGRRELDQPQHF.

A single count supports this clone. V is TRBV15 and J is TRBJ1-6, with D hard to call. Germline V gene sequence: CDR1 LNHNV, CDR2 YYDKDF (reference sequence). This CDR3 comprises 14 residues. V lost 0 bases and J 7 bases, leaving 7 bases between the germline ends. The CDR3 DNA sequence: TGTGCCACCAGCAGAGAAGCTCGGAATTCACCCCTCCACTTT. This encodes CATSREARNSPLHF. Complete variable domain (other parts from reference TRBV15 and TRBJ1-6): DAMVIQNPRYQVTQFGKPVTLSCSQTLNHNVMYWYQQKSSQAPKLLFHYYDKDFNNEADTPDNFQSRRPNTSFCFLDIRSPGLGDTAMYLCATSREARNSPLHFGNGTRLTVT.

J is TRBJ2-7 and V is TRBV7-2; 7 nucleotides line up with TRBD1. The CDR3 consists of 14 residues. V lost 3 bases and J lost 2; bases outside the gene matches: 4. Germline assignment: CDR1 SGHTA and CDR2 FQGNSA. CDR3 DNA: TGTGCCAGCAGCTTCCGGGACAGAACCTACGAGCAGTACTTC. Protein: CASSFRDRTYEQYF.

V gene TRBV15 combines with J gene TRBJ1-6; 7 positions agree with TRBD1. Per germline, CDR1 LNHNV and CDR2 YYDKDF (reference sequence). The CDR3 covers 16 residues. Trimming removed 0 bases from V and 7 bases from J; junction bases left unmatched: 6. In nucleotides, the CDR3 is TGTGCCACCAGCAGAGAGCGGGCAGGGGGAAATTCACCCCTCCACTTT. Protein sequence: CATSRERAGGNSPLHF.

This chain uses TRBV27 with TRBJ1-2; D gene ambiguous. CDR3 size: 13 residues. Germline lookup yields CDR1 MNHEY and CDR2 SMNVEV (reference sequence). Trimming removed 1 base from V and 6 bases from J, with 9 bases in between. CDR3 protein: CASSLLPGDGYTF. The CDR3 DNA sequence: TGTGCCAGCAGTTTATTACCCGGGGATGGCTACACCTTC.

The gene calls are TRBV18 and TRBJ2-2; D not certain. The V end was cut by 3 bases, the J end by 5 bases, with 13 bases between. The CDR3 is 15 amino acids. CDR1 is KGHSH and CDR2 is LQKENI in the germline V gene. The CDR3 bases are TGTGCCAGCTCACCTCGGCCGCCCGGGACCGGGGAGCTGTTTTTT. It translates to CASSPRPPGTGELFF.

The chain is built from TRBV10-2 and TRBJ2-7; D possibly corresponds to TRBD1 (6 bases). The CDR3 is 14 residues long. V lost 7 bases, J lost 4 bases, and 17 bases lay in between. CDR1 and CDR2 from the germline V gene are WSHSY and SAAADI. CDR3 DNA sequence: TGCGCCAGCAAACTCGCGCTACAGGGATACGAGCAGTACTTC. Its translation is CASKLALQGYEQYF.

The chain employs TRBV27 and TRBJ1-2; 8 bases fit TRBD1. This CDR3 spans 14 amino acids. Germline V gene data show CDR1 as MNHEY and CDR2 as SMNVEV (reference sequence). V shed 5 bases, J shed 8 bases, and the junction held 10 bases outside the gene matches. CDR3 sequence reads: CASSALQGADGYTF. CDR3 coding DNA: TGTGCCAGCAGTGCCCTCCAGGGGGCCGACGGCTACACCTTC.

The chain joins TRBV7-9 to TRBJ2-3; 10 bases agree with TRBD2. The CDR3 is 15 residues long. Germline CDR1 and CDR2: SEHNR and FQNEAQ (reference sequence). V shed 4 bases and J 4 bases; nucleotides not matched to a gene: 5. The CDR3 loop is CASSWSGGGSDTQYF. The CDR3 nucleotides are TGTGCCAGCAGCTGGAGCGGGGGGGGATCAGATACGCAGTATTTT.

The chain carries TRBV2 and TRBJ2-7; 9 bases are a match to TRBD1. V trimming: 4 bases; J trimming: 4 bases; junction bases outside the gene matches: 11. The CDR3 loop spans 16 amino acids. The germline V gene encodes CDR1 SNHLY and CDR2 FYNNEI. CDR3 bases: TGTGCCAGCAGTGTGTGGAAAGGGACAGGGTCTTACGAGCAGTACTTC. Its translation is CASSVWKGTGSYEQYF.